These T cell receptor beta chains were read from a single sample in a study of CXCR3-negative and CXCR3-positive naive CD8 T cells. Each CDR3 protein gets one entry in TCRdb, which reprocessed the 5' RACE reads and gives no DNA. The sample has under 85,000 distinct CDR3 sequences. Sequencing was performed on naive CXCR3- CD8+ T cells from blood. These receptors all come from a human donor in good health. Some clones in this sample may be carry-over from other donors' samples. Each CDR3 is given with its conserved first and last residue.

v_gene	j_gene	CDR3aa
TRBV4-3	TRBJ2-1	CASSQDTSGGYSYNEQFF
TRBV6-5	TRBJ1-1	CASSYSGGTEAFF
TRBV29-1	TRBJ2-1	CSVGGAGEGEQFF
TRBV29-1	TRBJ2-1	CSVLGGDEQFF
TRBV12-5	TRBJ2-5	CASAGGVSETQYF
TRBV12-3/TRBV12-4	TRBJ2-1	CASSHRLAGAWEQFF
TRBV10-3	TRBJ2-1	CATGKEVSYNEQFF
TRBV25-1	TRBJ2-1	CATVPSSYNEQFF
TRBV20-1	TRBJ2-7	CSARPPSSYEQYF
TRBV5-1	TRBJ1-1	CASSLEGLQLSPNTEAFF
TRBV5-1	TRBJ1-1	CASSPFSGSDTEAFF
TRBV7-9	TRBJ2-5	CASSLGLQETQYF
TRBV29-1	TRBJ2-1	CSPFLAGYNEQFF
TRBV7-2	TRBJ2-7	CASSPTGSYEQYF
TRBV5-1	TRBJ1-1	CASSPLGQGADTEAFF
TRBV7-9	TRBJ1-1	CASTVGAEAFF
TRBV5-5	TRBJ2-1	CASSLIENNEQFF
TRBV13	TRBJ1-4	CASSQTPQRELFF
TRBV3-1	TRBJ2-3	CASSQDFINTQYF
TRBV12-3/TRBV12-4	TRBJ1-5	CASSPADRGRQPQHF
TRBV7-8	TRBJ2-7	CASSLSKGASYEQYF
TRBV7-6	TRBJ2-1	CASSLGGRGSYNEQFF
TRBV5-1	TRBJ1-1	CASSLGFEAFF
TRBV15	TRBJ2-2	CATSETSGRAGELFF
TRBV5-1	TRBJ2-1	CASFDGGRADEQFF
TRBV6-6	TRBJ1-1	CASSSLRNTEAFF
TRBV28	TRBJ1-2	CASSLSPTIYGYTF
TRBV29-1	TRBJ2-3	CSVERLGRITDTQYF
TRBV3-1	TRBJ2-7	CASSQVVHEQYF
TRBV11-1	TRBJ2-7	CASSLVGSGFGSYEQYF
TRBV4-3	TRBJ2-1	CASSQEGWGASSYNEQFF
TRBV29-1	TRBJ2-7	CSVGQQTVTSYEQYF
TRBV6-6	TRBJ2-7	CASSYTHISQLGESEQYF
TRBV4-1	TRBJ1-2	CASSQDGGLGSYGYTF
TRBV29-1	TRBJ2-5	CSVESGITETQYF
TRBV6-5	TRBJ1-2	CASPEPAYYGYTF
TRBV28	TRBJ2-1	CASGNARGQGGDEQFF
TRBV3-1	TRBJ2-3	CASSSTGGTTDTQYF
TRBV27	TRBJ2-7	CASSAWSESSYEQYF
TRBV12-3/TRBV12-4	TRBJ2-7	CASRPGQASSYEQYF
TRBV29-1	TRBJ1-1	CSVGTGHGAFF
TRBV5-1	TRBJ2-1	CASSLTGFYEQFF
TRBV21-1	TRBJ1-1	CASSKDCTGGNTEAFF
TRBV7-9	TRBJ2-6	CASSLSSGANVLTF
TRBV6-1	TRBJ2-7	CASSEIRTPSYEQYF
TRBV12-3/TRBV12-4	TRBJ2-1	CASSRGGEQFF
TRBV7-2	TRBJ1-4	CASSLSLVATNEKLFF
TRBV12-3/TRBV12-4	TRBJ2-7	CASSPTSGSMNEQYF
TRBV6-5	TRBJ2-2	CASSYTPRGVHTGELFF
TRBV5-1	TRBJ2-7	CASSSWTGSYEQYF
TRBV29-1	TRBJ1-1	CSVPYRAEAFF
TRBV5-1	TRBJ1-1	CASSFQGPNTEAFF
TRBV25-1	TRBJ2-5	CASSLRSLGEEAQYF
TRBV12-3/TRBV12-4	TRBJ1-2	CATSGAEDYGYTF
TRBV7-9	TRBJ2-1	CASSLAWILAGGTNYNEQFF
TRBV12-3/TRBV12-4	TRBJ2-5	CANGDRGQETQYF
TRBV2	TRBJ2-7	CASSEAGGSYEQYF